This TCR beta chain was sequenced in a study of shared T cell receptors in the human thymus. In its sample, this clone was seen a few times. CDR1 is SGHNT, CDR2 YYREEE, per germline (reference sequence). Trimming stripped 0 bases from V and 3 bases from J, with 12 bases between. The CDR3 sequence is 15 residues long. Using immunoSEQ multiplex PCR, the repertoire was profiled, and TCRdb retains in-frame clones only, with some absent. This sample has 700,000 or so clones, with roughly 85% found just once. Separately, the same data were catalogued under a study of human thymus T cells. This second report adds: The thymus tissue came from resections taken during corrective heart surgery.

The sample taken for sequencing was thymocytes. The rearrangement uses TRBV5-4 and TRBJ2-5; maybe TRBD2 (5 bases). This receptor was obtained from a girl under two years old with a congenital heart defect. The CDR3 DNA reads as TGTGCCAGCAGCTTGGAATGGACGGGGAAAGAGACCCAGTACTTC. This encodes CASSLEWTGKETQYF.